A single sample is the source of the 8 T cell receptor beta chains below, sequenced in a study of blood T cell repertoires in COVID-19. Here immunoSEQ multiplex PCR was the method, and the copy in TCRdb shows in-frame clones only, minus some. The sample holds 200,000 to 300,000 clones, around 85% seen once. Material: PBMCs or T cells enriched from blood (not recorded which). These receptors were collected from a woman between 40 and 50 years old with acute COVID-19.

This clone has more than one count but fewer than ten. The chain carries TRBV7-9 and TRBJ1-2; D possibly corresponds to TRBD1 (6 bases). Trimming left V 7 bases short and J 3 bases short, with 18 bases between. Per germline, CDR1 SEHNR and CDR2 FQNEAQ (reference sequence). This CDR3 has 15 residues. CDR3 DNA sequence: TGTGCCAGCATGGAGACAGGTGAAATAGACTATGGCTACACCTTC. It specifies CASMETGEIDYGYTF.

The chain combines TRBV5-1 with TRBJ1-6; the match to TRBD1 covers 10 bases. Trimming cost V 4 bases and J 13 bases; bases outside gene matches: 11. This CDR3 contains 15 residues. Germline CDR1 is SGHRS and CDR2 is YFSETQ. CDR3 nucleotides: TGCGCCAGCAGCCGTGGACAGGGGGACTCGGGGCCCCTCCACTTT. Translating it yields CASSRGQGDSGPLHF.

The rearrangement uses TRBV9 and TRBJ2-5; D remains unclear. V was pared by 2 bases and J by 1 base, with 9 bases between. The CDR3 length is 14 residues. Germline CDR1 SGDLS, CDR2 YYNGEE. For the CDR3, the DNA is TGTGCCAGCAGCGTTCTGTCTACCCAAGAGACCCAGTACTTC. Translating it yields CASSVLSTQETQYF.

The chain joins TRBV19 to TRBJ2-4; tentative D call: TRBD1 (6 bases). This CDR3 is 14 amino acids long. Germline CDR1 LNHDA, CDR2 SQIVND (reference sequence). V shed 5 bases and J shed 0 bases, with 8 bases lying between them. The CDR3 sequence is CASSRTVAKNIQYF. The CDR3 DNA reads as TGTGCCAGTAGTCGGACAGTAGCCAAAAACATTCAGTACTTC.

The CDR3 DNA reads as TGTGCCAGCAGCTTATTGCGCACTTCCTACGAGCAGTACTTC. Translation gives CASSLLRTSYEQYF. V gene TRBV11-3 combines with J gene TRBJ2-7; D is unresolved. Germline CDR1 SGHNT, CDR2 YENEEA. Trimming took off 2 bases at V and 1 base at J, with 9 bases between the two ends. This CDR3 spans 14 amino acids. Drawing the rest from reference TRBV11-3 and TRBJ2-7, the complete variable domain is EAGVVQSPRYKIIEKKQPVAFWCNPISGHNTLYWYLQNLGQGPELLIRYENEEAVDDSQLPKDRFSAERLKGVDSTLKIQPAELGDSAVYLCASSLLRTSYEQYFGPGTRLTVT.

This clone was counted only a few times. The rearrangement joins TRBV6-6 to TRBJ2-6; the match to TRBD1 covers 7 bases. Per the germline V gene, CDR1 is MNHNY and CDR2 is SVGAGI (reference sequence). J was trimmed by 3 bases and V by 5 bases; bases with no gene match: 10. The CDR3 sequence is 17 residues long. The CDR3 protein is CASSQHLQGSGANVLTF. CDR3 coding DNA: TGTGCCAGCAGTCAACACCTACAGGGGAGTGGGGCCAACGTCCTGACTTTC.

This clone was observed many times. The chain couples TRBV5-1 to TRBJ1-6; 8 positions match TRBD1. V shed 6 bases, J shed 9 bases, and the junction held 8 bases outside the gene matches. Germline-derived CDR1 and CDR2 are SGHRS and YFSETQ. The CDR3 contains 14 residues. DNA of the CDR3: TGCGCCAGCACCAGGGACAGGCCGGGTTCACCCCTCCACTTT. Its protein is CASTRDRPGSPLHF.

The chain couples TRBV19 to TRBJ1-4; 10 bases agree with TRBD1. Germline V gene sequence: CDR1 LNHDA, CDR2 SQIVND (reference sequence). The CDR3 runs to 15 residues. Germline trimming cut 5 bases from V and 5 bases from J; bases unmatched to any gene: 5. CDR3 sequence (DNA): TGTGCCAGTAGTCACCGACAGGGGGCGAATGAAAAACTGTTTTTT. Protein product: CASSHRQGANEKLFF.